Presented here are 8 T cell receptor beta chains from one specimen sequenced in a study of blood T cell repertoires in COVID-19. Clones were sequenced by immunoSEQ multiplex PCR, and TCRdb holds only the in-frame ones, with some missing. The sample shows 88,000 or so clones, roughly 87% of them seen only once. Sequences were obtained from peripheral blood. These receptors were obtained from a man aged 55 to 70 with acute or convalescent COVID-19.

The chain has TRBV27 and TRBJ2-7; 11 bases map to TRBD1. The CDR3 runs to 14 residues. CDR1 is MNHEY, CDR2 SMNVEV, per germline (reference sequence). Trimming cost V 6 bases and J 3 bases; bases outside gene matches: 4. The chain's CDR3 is CASSSGTGGYEQYF. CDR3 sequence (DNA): TGTGCCAGCAGCTCCGGGACAGGGGGCTACGAGCAGTACTTC.

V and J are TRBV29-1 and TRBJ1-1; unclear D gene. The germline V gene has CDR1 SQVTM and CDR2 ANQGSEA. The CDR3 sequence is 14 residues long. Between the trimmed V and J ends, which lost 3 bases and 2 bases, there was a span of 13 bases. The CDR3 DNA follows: TGCAGCGTTGACCGGATGGGAGGAAACACTGAAGCTTTCTTT. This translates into CSVDRMGGNTEAFF.

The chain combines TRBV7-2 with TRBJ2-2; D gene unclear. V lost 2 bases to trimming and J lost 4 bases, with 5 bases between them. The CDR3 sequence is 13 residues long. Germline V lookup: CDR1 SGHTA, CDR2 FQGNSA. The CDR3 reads CASSLISTGELFF. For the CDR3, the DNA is TGTGCCAGCAGCTTAATATCCACCGGGGAGCTGTTTTTT.

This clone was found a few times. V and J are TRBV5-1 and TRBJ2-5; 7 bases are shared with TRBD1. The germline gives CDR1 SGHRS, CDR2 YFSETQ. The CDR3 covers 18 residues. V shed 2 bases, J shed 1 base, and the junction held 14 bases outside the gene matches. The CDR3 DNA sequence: TGCGCCAGCAGCTTAAGGCCGAGAGGGGGCTACTCCCAAGAGACCCAGTACTTC. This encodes CASSLRPRGGYSQETQYF.

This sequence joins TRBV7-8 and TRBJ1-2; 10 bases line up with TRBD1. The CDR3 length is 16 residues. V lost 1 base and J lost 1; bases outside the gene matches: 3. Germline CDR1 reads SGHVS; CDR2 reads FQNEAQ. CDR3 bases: TGTGCCAGCAGCTTAGGCCGGGACAGGGGTAACTATGGCTACACCTTC. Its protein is CASSLGRDRGNYGYTF. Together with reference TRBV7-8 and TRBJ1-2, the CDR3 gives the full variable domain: GAGVSQSPRYKVAKRGQDVALRCDPISGHVSLFWYQQALGQGPEFLTYFQNEAQLDKSGLPSDRFFAERPEGSVSTLKIQRTQQEDSAVYLCASSLGRDRGNYGYTFGSGTRLTVV.

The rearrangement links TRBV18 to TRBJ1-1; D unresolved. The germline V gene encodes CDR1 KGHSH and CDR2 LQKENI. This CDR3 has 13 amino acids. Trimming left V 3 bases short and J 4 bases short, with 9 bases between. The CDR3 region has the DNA TGTGCCAGCTCACCTGACCCGGGCACTGAAGCTTTCTTT. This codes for CASSPDPGTEAFF.

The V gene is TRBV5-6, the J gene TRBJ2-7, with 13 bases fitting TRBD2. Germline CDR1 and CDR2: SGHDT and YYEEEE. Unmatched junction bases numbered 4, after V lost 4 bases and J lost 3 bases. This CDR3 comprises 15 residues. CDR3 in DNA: TGTGCCAGCAGCCGGACTAGCGGGAGATTCTACGAGCAGTACTTC. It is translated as CASSRTSGRFYEQYF.

The CDR3 DNA follows: TGCGCCAGCAGCCAAGTCACTAGTTGGTACGAGCAGTACTTC. Protein sequence: CASSQVTSWYEQYF. The chain recombines TRBV4-1 with TRBJ2-7; possible D gene TRBD2, 5 bases. The germline gives CDR1 MGHRA, CDR2 YSYEKL. The CDR3 is 14 amino acids. V lost 1 base and J 4 bases, leaving 11 bases between the germline ends.